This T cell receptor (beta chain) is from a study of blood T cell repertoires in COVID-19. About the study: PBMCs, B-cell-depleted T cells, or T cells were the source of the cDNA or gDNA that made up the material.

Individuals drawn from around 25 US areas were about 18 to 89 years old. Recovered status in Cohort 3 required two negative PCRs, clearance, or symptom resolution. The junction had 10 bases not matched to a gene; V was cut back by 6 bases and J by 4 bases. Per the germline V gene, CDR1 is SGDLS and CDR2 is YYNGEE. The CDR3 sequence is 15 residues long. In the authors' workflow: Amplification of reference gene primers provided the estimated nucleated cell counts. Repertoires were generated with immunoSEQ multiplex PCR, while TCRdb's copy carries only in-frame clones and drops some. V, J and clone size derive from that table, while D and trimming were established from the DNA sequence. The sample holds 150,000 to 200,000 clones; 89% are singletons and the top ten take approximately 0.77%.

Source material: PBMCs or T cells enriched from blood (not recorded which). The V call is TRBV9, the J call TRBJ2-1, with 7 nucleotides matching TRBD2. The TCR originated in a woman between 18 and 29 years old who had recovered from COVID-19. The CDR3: CASTLAGSGYNEQFF. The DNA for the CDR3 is TGTGCCAGCACCCTAGCAGGTAGCGGGTACAATGAGCAGTTCTTC.